The source of this T cell receptor beta chain is a study of T cells in Graves' hyperthyroidism and ophthalmopathy (dated 2019 in TCRdb). As for the study more broadly: Peripheral blood was collected at initial diagnosis, before any treatment. To identify TCR V-J signatures that set the groups apart, the researchers used a discovery cohort of about a hundred patients, made up of around 40 with Graves' ophthalmopathy and 57 with stable Graves' hyperthyroidism. Whether ophthalmopathy could be predicted prospectively was tested in an independent validation cohort made up of approximately 19 hyperthyroidism patients plus 17 patients who later progressed to ophthalmopathy. The roughly 94 discovery patients were randomly divided into training and test sets at a 7:3 ratio. The study also compared thyroid tissue and blood T-cell repertoires from about 6 Graves' hyperthyroidism patients. After sampling, hyperthyroidism patients received methimazole starting at 30 mg daily, and ophthalmopathy patients received high-dose intravenous methylprednisolone. The paper describes TCR Vbeta CDR3 sequencing of 130 to 150 peripheral blood samples, made up of 40 to 45 ophthalmopathy patients, approximately 73 hyperthyroidism patients and 17 progressor patients. The study at large found these results: Sample size was not statistically predetermined, and blinding of investigators to group allocation was not performed. A 13 V-J signature model separated ophthalmopathy from stable hyperthyroidism, with 87.88% sensitivity and roughly 81% specificity in cross-validation and 80%/75% in testing. Blood samples also contained most of the expanded thyroid clonotypes (frequency above 0.001), which suggests that blood repertoires may reflect thyroid immune responses. In validation, the model predicted progression to ophthalmopathy a median of roughly 6.2 months before onset, with about 70% sensitivity and more than 72% specificity.

At least ten counts were recorded for this clonotype. The antigen this receptor binds is unknown. Per-nucleotide qualities are absent, and no much larger clonotype sits a single base away. In the ophthalmopathy patients, disease was moderately to severely active, with a Clinical Activity Score of 3 or more, a NOSPECS grade of 4 or more, and a duration of less than 3 months. Patients with uncontrolled infections, other autoimmune diseases, pregnancy or lactation were excluded. Diagnoses were based on clinical symptoms, serum thyroxine and TRAb, thyroid ultrasound and orbital computed tomography. PBMCs were separated from roughly 10 ml of fresh peripheral blood using Ficoll-Paque density gradient centrifugation. Total RNA was extracted with Trizol reagent, and quality was checked on an Agilent 2100 Bioanalyzer. Amplification of TCR beta CDR3 regions was carried out from RNA transcripts. A first-round RT-PCR of the TCR CDR3 used the HTBI primer set with the Qiagen OneStep RT-PCR kit. The libraries were constructed in a second round of multiplex PCR and then size-selected and purified. Paired-end sequencing of the libraries was performed with 100 bp reads on an Illumina HiSeq2000. Under the source paper's analysis protocol: SOAPnuke was used to process the raw data, with reads discarded if the reads contained adapters or uncalled bases, had a mean Phred below 15, or lacked an exact constant-primer or identifier match. COPE v1.2.5 was used to merge high-quality paired reads, and clonotypes were defined as unique nucleotide sequences. MiTCR v1.1 was used to align clonotypes to the IMGT TRBV, TRBD and TRBJ reference segments. Only V-J combinations with frequency above 0.0001, covering about 99% of repertoires, were analysed. A TCS score was defined as the ratio of F50 (clonal expansion) to E x V (chaos), with BLOSUM62-based TCRdist applied between CDR3 peptides within each V-J. Welch's t-statistics and random forest reduced some 510 V-J features to under 15, which were used in a naive Bayes classifier (R e1071). TCRdb cleaned the public reads at Q25 with fastp, built clones with MiXCR and kept in-frame beta chains. Each record represents a unique CDR3 protein, reported with the most common genes and DNA among its rows. These V and J calls rely on TCRdb rather than the paper's analysis. In this sample the table shows approximately 400,000 distinct CDR3 sequences, roughly 18% of which occur a single time. Over 35% of the sample rests with the top ten.

The sequence came from a man younger than 30 with Graves' ophthalmopathy. Specimen: blood.

For the CDR3, the sequence is CASNAGGDTGELFF. The DNA is TGTGCCAGCAACGCCGGGGGGGACACCGGGGAGCTGTTTTTT. The chain is encoded by TRBV6-1 joined to TRBJ2-2; TRBD2 aligns with 8 central bases. Here V drops 7 bases and J drops 3 bases, and the junction holds 4 bases not matched to any gene. Via the germline V gene, CDR1 is MNHNS and CDR2 SASEGT. The CDR3, from cysteine to phenylalanine, totals 14 residues. The DNA shown is the 42-base CDR3, in frame from base 1.